The TCR beta chain under discussion was sequenced for a study of shared clonotypes between healthy human individuals. In its sample, this clone was seen once. As yet, its antigen is unknown. The study, taken as a whole, reports: Clonotype sharing among donors, it was expected, would be affected by sequencing depth. Tissues were not sampled, only blood, and their repertoires likely differ.

Naive CD45RA+ and memory CD45RA-negative subsets were split from CD4+ cells. Under the authors' procedure: With immunoSEQ giving junction-only sequences and no quality scores, filtering differed. Profiling relied on immunoSEQ multiplex PCR, and the TCRdb table lists in-frame clones only, not all of them. From that table come the V and J calls and clone size; the DNA was used to work out D and trimming. Of around 990,000 clones listed, roughly 77% were seen once; the top ten hold 0.89%. V was shortened by 3 bases and J by 5 bases, with 11 bases between the two germline ends. The CDR3 is 14 residues long. CDR1 is SGHTA, CDR2 FQGNSA, per germline.

The chain employs TRBV7-2 and TRBJ2-1; D is tentatively TRBD1 or TRBD2 (5 bases each). The sample was memory CD4+ T cells from PBMCs. Subset denoted: CD45RA-negative fraction. This TCR was sampled from a man between 18 and 35 years old in good health. Some clones in this sample may be carry-over from other donors' samples. CDR3 loop: CASSFYGTHNEQFF. Here the CDR3 DNA reads TGTGCCAGCAGCTTTTACGGGACCCACAATGAGCAGTTCTTC.